Listed below are T cell receptor beta chains from one sample, sequenced in a study of blood T cell repertoires in COVID-19. Produced via immunoSEQ multiplex PCR; TCRdb's table is partial and in-frame only. The sample carries about 220,000 clones, 80% to 90% recorded once. The sample consisted of peripheral blood. These receptors originate from a woman aged 55-70 years who had recovered from COVID-19. Both conserved end residues are part of each CDR3. D genes are given only for firm matches. Size values are once, few and many counts, or a class for expanded clones, and some rows have none.

d_call	clone_size	v_call	j_call	cdr3_nt	cdr3_aa
TRBD2	NA	TRBV4-1	TRBJ2-1	TGCGCCAGCAGCCTCGGACTAGCGGGCCACAATGAGCAGTTCTTC	CASSLGLAGHNEQFF
TRBD2	NA	TRBV5-6	TRBJ2-1	TGTGCCAGCAGCTATAGCGGGAGTTACAATGAGCAGTTCTTC	CASSYSGSYNEQFF
NA	once	TRBV5-1	TRBJ2-7	TGCGCCAGCAGCTTGGAGGACAGAGTCTACGAGCAGTACTTC	CASSLEDRVYEQYF
NA	NA	TRBV10-3	TRBJ1-2	TGTGCCATCAGTGACAGGGCCTTCCAATCCAACTATGGCTACACCTTC	CAISDRAFQSNYGYTF
TRBD1	NA	TRBV7-6	TRBJ1-4	TGTGCCAGCAGCTTGTGGACAGGCCCTGGGGAAAAACTGTTTTTT	CASSLWTGPGEKLFF
TRBD1	NA	TRBV29-1	TRBJ2-7	TGCAGCGGCCGACAGGGCCCTAGACAGTACTTC	CSGRQGPRQYF
NA	NA	TRBV20-1	TRBJ2-5	TGCAGTGCCAGTGGGGACTTACAGTACTTC	CSASGDLQYF
TRBD1	NA	TRBV19	TRBJ1-5	TGTGCCAGTAGTATAGCTCGACAGGGAGTTCAGCCCCAGCATTTT	CASSIARQGVQPQHF
NA	NA	TRBV20-1	TRBJ1-6	TGCAGTGCTAGTCAGGGCAGGGATTCACCCCTCCACTTT	CSASQGRDSPLHF
TRBD1	NA	TRBV4-1	TRBJ1-3	TGCGCCAGCAGCCATTCCCGGACAGGAGGGAACACCATATATTTT	CASSHSRTGGNTIYF
NA	NA	TRBV30	TRBJ1-2	TGTGCCTTCCCCCGGGAATTTACTAACTATGGCTACACCTTC	CAFPREFTNYGYTF
TRBD2	NA	TRBV3-1/TRBV3-2	TRBJ2-1	TGTGCCAGCAGCCAACCTCTGACCCGGGGGGGCGGAGGGCAGTTCTTC	CASSQPLTRGGGGQFF
TRBD1	NA	TRBV30	TRBJ1-3	TGTGCCTGTCGGACAGGATCTGGAAACACCATATATTTT	CACRTGSGNTIYF
NA	few	TRBV5-1	TRBJ2-3	TGCGCCAGCAGCTTGGGTCTCCGGGGGAGCACAGATACGCAGTATTTT	CASSLGLRGSTDTQYF
NA	NA	TRBV6-4	TRBJ2-2	TGTGCCAGCAGTGCCTCCCCGGGCACCGGGGAGCTGTTTTTT	CASSASPGTGELFF
NA	once	TRBV5-1	TRBJ1-1	TGCGCCAGCAGCTTGGGACAGTCGATGAACACTGAAGCTTTCTTT	CASSLGQSMNTEAFF
TRBD1	NA	TRBV6-2/TRBV6-3	TRBJ2-7	TGTGCCAGCAGTTCCGGGACAGGGGGTTACGAGCAGTACTTC	CASSSGTGGYEQYF
TRBD2	NA	TRBV9	TRBJ2-3	TGTGCCAGCAGCGGCCCGACTAGCCTCCTAGATACGCAGTATTTT	CASSGPTSLLDTQYF
NA	NA	TRBV16	TRBJ2-7	TGTGCCAGCAGCCAATCGGTGGGGGCTGTTCCCGAGCAGTACTTC	CASSQSVGAVPEQYF
NA	NA	TRBV19	TRBJ2-5	TGTGCCAGTAGTATAGATACTAGCCAAGAGACCCAGTACTTC	CASSIDTSQETQYF
TRBD1	NA	TRBV11-2	TRBJ1-4	TGTGCCAGCAGCTTAGACCGGGACAGGGAAGAACTGTTTTTT	CASSLDRDREELFF
NA	NA	TRBV11-2	TRBJ1-2	TGTGCCAGCAGCGAGATCAGGGGATCTAACTATGGCTACACCTTC	CASSEIRGSNYGYTF
TRBD1	NA	TRBV5-4	TRBJ1-2	TGTGCCAGCAGCTCCCACACCCAGGGGGCCTATGGCTACACCTTC	CASSSHTQGAYGYTF
NA	few	TRBV2	TRBJ1-4	TGTGCCAGCAGTCGGGGGGGGCAGGGTGAAAAACTGTTTTTT	CASSRGGQGEKLFF
NA	NA	TRBV6-5	TRBJ1-1	TGTGCCAGCAGTCCACCCGGACGGAAGGGGACTGAAGCTTTCTTT	CASSPPGRKGTEAFF
TRBD1	NA	TRBV5-4	TRBJ2-2	TGTGCCAGCAGCTCTTTCCGGGACAGGGGTAGCGGGGAGCTGTTTTTT	CASSSFRDRGSGELFF
TRBD2	few	TRBV7-2	TRBJ2-3	TGTGCCAGCAGCTCGAGCGGGGGGCGTGATACGCAGTATTTT	CASSSSGGRDTQYF
NA	NA	TRBV19	TRBJ1-1	TGTGCCAGTAGTAACGGACAGATGAACACTGAAGCTTTCTTT	CASSNGQMNTEAFF
TRBD2	few	TRBV30	TRBJ2-7	TGTGCCTGGAGGCTAGCGGGGGGACTAAACTACGAGCAGTACTTC	CAWRLAGGLNYEQYF
TRBD2	once	TRBV18	TRBJ2-5	TGTGCCAGCTCACCCTTCGCGGGGGGGCCCGAGACCCAGTACTTC	CASSPFAGGPETQYF
NA	NA	TRBV7-9	TRBJ2-1	TGTGCCAGCAGCTTAGGGGCCGAGAGCTATGAGCAGTTCTTC	CASSLGAESYEQFF
TRBD1	NA	TRBV11-2	TRBJ1-2	TGTGCCAGCAGCCAATTGACAGGGAGAAACTATGGCTACACCTTC	CASSQLTGRNYGYTF
TRBD1	once	TRBV18	TRBJ1-4	TGTGCCAGCTCACCGGACAGGGCTTCTAATGAAAAACTGTTTTTT	CASSPDRASNEKLFF
NA	NA	TRBV10-3	TRBJ2-1	TGTGCCATCAGTGAAACGATGTCCAGCAATGAGCAGTTCTTC	CAISETMSSNEQFF
TRBD1	NA	TRBV5-6	TRBJ2-7	TGTGCCAGCAGCTTGGGCGACAGGGTTCCCTACGAGCAGTACTTC	CASSLGDRVPYEQYF